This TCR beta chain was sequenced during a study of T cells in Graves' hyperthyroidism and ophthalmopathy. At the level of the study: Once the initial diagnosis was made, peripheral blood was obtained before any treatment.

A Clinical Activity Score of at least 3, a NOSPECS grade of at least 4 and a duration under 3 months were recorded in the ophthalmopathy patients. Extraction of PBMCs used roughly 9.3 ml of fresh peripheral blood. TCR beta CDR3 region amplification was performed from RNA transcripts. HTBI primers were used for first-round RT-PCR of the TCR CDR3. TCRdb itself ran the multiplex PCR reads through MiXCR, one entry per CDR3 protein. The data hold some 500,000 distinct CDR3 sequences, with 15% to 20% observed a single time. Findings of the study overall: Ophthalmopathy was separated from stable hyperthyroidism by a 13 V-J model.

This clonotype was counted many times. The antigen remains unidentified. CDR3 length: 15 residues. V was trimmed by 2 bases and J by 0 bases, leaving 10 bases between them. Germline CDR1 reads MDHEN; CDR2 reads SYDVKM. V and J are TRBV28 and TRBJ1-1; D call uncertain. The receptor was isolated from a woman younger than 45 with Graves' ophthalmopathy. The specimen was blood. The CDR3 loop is CASSLSEVLNTEAFF. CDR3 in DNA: TGTGCCAGCAGTTTAAGTGAAGTTCTGAACACTGAAGCTTTCTTT.